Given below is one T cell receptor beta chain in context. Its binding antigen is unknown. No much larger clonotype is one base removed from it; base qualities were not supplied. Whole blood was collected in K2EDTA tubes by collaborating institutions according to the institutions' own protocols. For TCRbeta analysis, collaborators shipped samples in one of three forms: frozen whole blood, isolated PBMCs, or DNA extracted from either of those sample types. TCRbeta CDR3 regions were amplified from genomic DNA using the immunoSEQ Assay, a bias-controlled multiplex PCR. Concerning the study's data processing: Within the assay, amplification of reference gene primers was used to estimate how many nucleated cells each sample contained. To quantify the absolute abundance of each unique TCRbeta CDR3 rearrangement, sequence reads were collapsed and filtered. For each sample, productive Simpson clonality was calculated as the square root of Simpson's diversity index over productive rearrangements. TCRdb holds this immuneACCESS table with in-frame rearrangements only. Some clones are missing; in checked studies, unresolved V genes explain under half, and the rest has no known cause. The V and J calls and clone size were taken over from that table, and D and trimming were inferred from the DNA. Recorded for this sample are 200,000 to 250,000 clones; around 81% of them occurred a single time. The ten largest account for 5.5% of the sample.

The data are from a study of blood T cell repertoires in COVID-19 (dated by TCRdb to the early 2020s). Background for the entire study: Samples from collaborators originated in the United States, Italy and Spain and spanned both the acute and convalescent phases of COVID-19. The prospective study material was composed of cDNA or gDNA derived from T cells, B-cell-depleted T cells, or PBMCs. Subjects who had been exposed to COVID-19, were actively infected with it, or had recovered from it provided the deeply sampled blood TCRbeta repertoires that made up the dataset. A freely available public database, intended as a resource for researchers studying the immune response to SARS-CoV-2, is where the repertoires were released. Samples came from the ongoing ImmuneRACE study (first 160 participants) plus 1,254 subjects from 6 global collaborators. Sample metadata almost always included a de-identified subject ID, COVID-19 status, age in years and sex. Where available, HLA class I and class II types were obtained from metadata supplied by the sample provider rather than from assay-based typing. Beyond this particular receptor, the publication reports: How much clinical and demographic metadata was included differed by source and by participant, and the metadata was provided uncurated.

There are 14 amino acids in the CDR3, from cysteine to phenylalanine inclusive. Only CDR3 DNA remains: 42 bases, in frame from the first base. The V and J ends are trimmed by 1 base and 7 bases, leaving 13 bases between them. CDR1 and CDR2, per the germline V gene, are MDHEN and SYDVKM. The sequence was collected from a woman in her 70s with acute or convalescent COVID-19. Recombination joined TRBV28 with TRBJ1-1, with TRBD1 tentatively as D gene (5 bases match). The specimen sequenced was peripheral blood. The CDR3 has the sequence CASSLFQGRVEAFF. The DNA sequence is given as TGTGCCAGCAGTTTATTTCAGGGTAGGGTTGAAGCTTTCTTT.